The rows below give T cell receptor beta chains drawn from one sample of a study of T cells in Graves' hyperthyroidism and ophthalmopathy. TCRdb fed the multiplex PCR reads into MiXCR, producing one record per CDR3 protein. The sample gives approximately 400,000 distinct CDR3 sequences, 15% to 17% of which show up once; 14% is in the top ten. The material sequenced was blood. The receptors were gathered from a woman aged 18-35 years with Graves' hyperthyroidism. CDR3s include the opening cysteine and the closing phenylalanine or tryptophan. The order of the fields is V gene, CDR3 protein.

>TRBV18
CASSETGGSYGYTF
>TRBV7-2
CASSQGQPGGEKLFF
>TRBV7-2
CASSFDRGTKNIQYF
>TRBV7-2
CASSVVPTDTQYF
>TRBV11-2
CASSLTREAYEQYF
>TRBV4-1
CASSQLKMVNEQFF
>TRBV3-1
CASSQGEAAQYF
>TRBV12-3/TRBV12-4
CASRPAGTVNSPLHF
>TRBV2
CASSVLAGVYNEQFF
>TRBV28
CASTAGLYEQYF
>TRBV9
CASSVGSRETQYF
>TRBV9
CASSAGRGTTASASEAFF
>TRBV3-1
CASSRGRNEQFF
>TRBV10-3
CAISPQAVTGYTF
>TRBV5-5
CASSADSVLGQPQHF
>TRBV27
CASSPAPRDTAQHF
>TRBV4-2
CASSQVGVSYEQYF
>TRBV7-9
CASSLAETEAFF
>TRBV27
CASSPSLGQERSYEQYF
>TRBV2
CASRGPITHTYGYTF
>TRBV20-1
CSARRTGGKPNQPQHF
>TRBV7-9
CASSPTQGDGYTF
>TRBV7-8
CASSLELGREAGTQYF
>TRBV20-1
CSARDNPLRQIYNSPLHF
>TRBV7-9
CASSHPLPGRRADTQYF
>TRBV13
CASSRGLAGYTGELFF
>TRBV12-3/TRBV12-4
CASSLGGISPLHF
>TRBV28
CASSRPLQRPSTGELFF
>TRBV6-1
CASSLLTGYEQYF
>TRBV4-1
CAGSQDSQWGNTIYF
>TRBV2
CATRGLARVGAGELFF
>TRBV7-3
CASSRISGRDTGELFF
>TRBV6-6
CASSYSIAGGGADTQYF
>TRBV12-3/TRBV12-4
CASSFSSETQYF
>TRBV4-3
CASSQEPGGRYEQYF
>TRBV7-8
CASSFDRGGTNEKLFF
>TRBV5-1
CASSLGADPPDTQYF
>TRBV27
CASAPGVNEKLFF
>TRBV4-1
CASSQVFRTSQKETQYF
>TRBV28
CASSLSGGPNTGELFF
>TRBV5-1
CASSLAERYNEQFF
>TRBV6-5
CASSYRDSRETQYF
>TRBV6-1
CASTLGQGLTYEQYF
>TRBV6-1
CASSLQGNLVTQYF
>TRBV18
CASSSVWDYEQYF
>TRBV3-1
CASSVGSINGNTIYF
>TRBV19
CASSPRTSGLYTGELFF
>TRBV6-2/TRBV6-3
CASSYSSGNNEKLFF